These 18 T cell receptor beta chains originate from one sample sequenced in a study of blood T cells in healthy people across ages. Combining a sample-barcoded 5' primer with a J-beta primer mix, a second PCR ran for about 7 to 11 cycles. In TCRdb, the 5' RACE reads were re-called with MiXCR into one record per CDR3 protein. The sample holds 800,000 to 1,300,000 distinct CDR3 sequences, under 30% seen once. The same data also contributed to another study, on T cells of mothers and their children.

Sequenced sample: blood. The receptors come from a girl aged 2 to 9 in good health.

This clonotype was detected a few times. Sequence at one end of the junction differs from germline and may be a read error. The chain couples TRBV7-2 to TRBJ2-1; TRBD2 is a possible D gene (5 bases). The CDR3 sequence is 14 residues long. Germline assignment: CDR1 SGHTA and CDR2 FQGNSA. The CDR3 spells CASSLADSYNEQSF. DNA for the CDR3: TGTGCCAGCAGCTTAGCGGACTCCTACAATGAGCAGTCCTTC.

The chain carries TRBV10-1 and TRBJ2-4; D gene uncertain. Trimming took off 0 bases at V and 8 bases at J, with 17 bases between the two ends. The CDR3 totals 16 residues. Germline CDR1 and CDR2: WNHNN and SYGVQD (reference sequence). The CDR3 nucleotides read TGCGCCAGCAGTGAGTCGGTAGCAGGAACTGGGGACATTCAGTACTTC. This codes for CASSESVAGTGDIQYF.

This clonotype was recorded only once. The chain joins TRBV4-2 to TRBJ1-1, with D possibly matching TRBD1 (5 bases). Looked up from germline, CDR1 is LGHNA and CDR2 is YNFKEQ. The length of the CDR3 is 16 residues. V dropped 0 bases and J dropped 4 bases, with 15 bases sitting between them. CDR3 amino acids: CASSQDSLVGGTEAFF. CDR3 coding DNA: TGTGCCAGCAGCCAAGATTCGCTCGTGGGGGGCACTGAAGCTTTCTTT.

This clonotype was detected only a few times. The chain uses TRBV18 and TRBJ2-1; the match to TRBD1 covers 12 bases. CDR1 and CDR2 (germline): KGHSH, LQKENI. V shed 8 bases, J shed 7 bases, and the junction held 6 bases outside the gene matches. This CDR3 has 14 residues. The CDR3 bases are TGTGCCAGCAGCCCGGGACAGGGGGCAAATGAGCAGTTCTTC. This translates into CASSPGQGANEQFF.

The chain couples TRBV7-2 to TRBJ2-1; maybe TRBD2 (6 bases). Near its end, the DNA agrees better with TRBJ2-7, so the J call may be wrong. Germline loops: CDR1 SGHTA, CDR2 FQGNSA. CDR3 length: 16 amino acids. CDR3 loop: CASSLNPGGTGYEQYF. DNA for the CDR3: TGTGCCAGCAGCTTAAATCCCGGAGGGACGGGCTACGAGCAGTACTTC.

This clonotype was recorded many times. The J gene is TRBJ2-1, the V gene TRBV4-2; TRBD2 might be the D (6 bases). Germline assignment: CDR1 LGHNA and CDR2 YNFKEQ. The germline V and J ends were trimmed by 4 bases and 8 bases, with 12 bases remaining between them. The CDR3 covers 13 residues. The CDR3 region is CASSPWRADEQFF. The CDR3 bases are TGTGCCAGCAGCCCCTGGAGGGCGGATGAGCAGTTCTTC.

This clonotype was detected many times. CDR3 sequence reads: CASSLSRGSYNEQFF. The CDR3, as DNA: TGTGCCAGCAGCTTAAGCAGGGGATCCTACAATGAGCAGTTCTTC. The chain has TRBV11-2 and TRBJ2-1, with D possibly being TRBD1 (6 bases). The V gene lost 2 bases and the J gene lost 1 base, with 9 bases spanning the gap. This CDR3 comprises 15 residues. Germline V CDR1 and CDR2: SGHAT, FQNNGV.

This clonotype has more than one count but fewer than ten. The J gene is TRBJ2-1, the V gene TRBV12-3 or TRBV12-4, with D maybe TRBD1 (5 bases). The germline V and J ends were trimmed by 5 bases and 6 bases, with 14 bases remaining between them. The CDR3 contains 14 residues. CDR3 amino acids: CASSLRAAGNEQFF. CDR3 coding DNA: TGTGCCAGCAGTCTCAGGGCTGCCGGCAATGAGCAGTTCTTC.

The chain couples TRBV2 to TRBJ1-4, with unresolved D. V was clipped by 7 bases and J by 5 bases, with 11 bases between them. The V gene's germline CDR1 is SNHLY and CDR2 FYNNEI. The CDR3 is made up of 13 amino acids. The CDR3 coding sequence is TGTGCCAGCACTGACCTCGTCAATGAAAAACTGTTTTTT. Residues: CASTDLVNEKLFF.

The chain carries TRBV3-1 and TRBJ1-4; TRBD1 matches at 8 bases. V was clipped by 4 bases and J by 8 bases; unmatched bases: 9. Germline values: CDR1 LGHDT, CDR2 YNNKEL (reference sequence). The CDR3 consists of 15 residues. As DNA, the CDR3 is TGTGCCAGCAGCCTTAGCGGGACAGGAGGAGAAAAACTGTTTTTT. Translating it yields CASSLSGTGGEKLFF.

This clonotype appeared a few times. The germline gene is not matched at one end of the junction; a read error may be the cause. The chain carries TRBV10-3 and TRBJ2-1; 8 bases align to TRBD1. Looked up from germline, CDR1 is ENHRY and CDR2 is SYGVKD. The CDR3 has 15 amino acids. CDR3 DNA sequence: TGTGCCCTCAGGCGGAGACAGGGGTTGGTCAATGAGCAGTTCTTC. Its protein is CALRRRQGLVNEQFF.

The chain uses TRBV3-1 and TRBJ1-3; D gene uncertain. In germline, CDR1 is LGHDT, CDR2 YNNKEL (reference sequence). The CDR3 has 13 amino acids. Trimming stripped 0 bases from V and 3 bases from J, with 3 bases between. The CDR3 spells CASSQEDGNTIYF. The DNA for the CDR3 is TGTGCCAGCAGCCAAGAGGATGGAAACACCATATATTTT.

The chain joins TRBV4-1 to TRBJ1-4; D is ambiguous. Germline CDR1 is MGHRA and CDR2 is YSYEKL. The V gene lost 4 bases and the J gene lost 4 bases, with 10 bases spanning the gap. The CDR3 totals 14 residues. CDR3 nucleotides: TGCGCCAGCAGCCGCCAGGATGGTAATGAAAAACTGTTTTTT. This gives the protein CASSRQDGNEKLFF.

This clonotype was observed a few times. The chain combines TRBV29-1 with TRBJ1-2; D is perhaps TRBD1 (5 bases). V was pared by 1 base and J by 6 bases, with 9 bases between. CDR3 size: 12 residues. CDR1 and CDR2 (germline): SQVTM, ANQGSEA. The CDR3 reads CSVEGLGDGYTF. DNA of the CDR3: TGCAGCGTTGAAGGGTTGGGGGATGGCTACACCTTC.

J is TRBJ2-7 and V is TRBV7-2; 8 nucleotides align to TRBD2. CDR1 and CDR2 from the germline V gene are SGHTA and FQGNSA. V shed 2 bases and J 6 bases; nucleotides not matched to a gene: 9. This CDR3 has 15 residues. CDR3 sequence (DNA): TGTGCCAGCAGCTTATCCGGGACTAGTGTTCTCGAGCAGTACTTC. The encoded protein is CASSLSGTSVLEQYF.

The chain recombines TRBV12-3 or TRBV12-4 with TRBJ1-5; 9 bases are shared with TRBD1. The CDR3 extends over 15 amino acids. The junction had 7 bases not matched to a gene; V was cut back by 6 bases and J by 4 bases. DNA for the CDR3: TGTGCCAGCAGGCGGACAGGGGTTCCTAATCAGCCCCAGCATTTT. Residues: CASRRTGVPNQPQHF.

V is TRBV7-9 and J is TRBJ2-5; TRBD2 matches at 11 bases. CDR3 length equals 15 residues. V shed 5 bases, J shed 11 bases, and the junction held 13 bases outside the gene matches. Germline V gene sequence: CDR1 SEHNR, CDR2 FQNEAQ (reference sequence). CDR3 sequence reads: CASSPIAGGPGEQYF. CDR3 nucleotides: TGTGCCAGCAGCCCAATAGCGGGAGGGCCAGGGGAGCAGTACTTC.

The rearrangement links TRBV9 to TRBJ1-2, with D unresolved. The CDR3 is 15 amino acids. Per the germline V gene, CDR1 is SGDLS and CDR2 is YYNGEE. Between the trimmed V and J ends, which lost 3 bases and 2 bases, there was a span of 14 bases. The CDR3 here is CASSDQGQRNYGYTF. Here the CDR3 DNA reads TGTGCCAGCAGCGATCAAGGGCAGAGAAACTATGGCTACACCTTC.